This T cell receptor beta chain was documented in a study of control samples from healthy donors and cancer patients. The V gene lost 7 bases and the J gene lost 0 bases, with 12 bases spanning the gap. The CDR3 runs to 14 residues. Germline CDR1 and CDR2: MNHNY and SVGAGI (reference sequence). Assay: immunoSEQ multiplex PCR; the TCRdb copy retains only in-frame clones and omits some. The sample includes 100,000 to 150,000 clones, 85% to 95% seen only once; the top ten take over 0.5%. This sequence originates from a man of 80 years or more with head and neck cancer. V is TRBV6-6 and J is TRBJ1-1; no clear D. The source material was PBMCs. The CDR3 DNA reads TGTGCCAGCATACGAGGGAGCATGAACACTGAAGCTTTCTTT. It is translated as CASIRGSMNTEAFF.